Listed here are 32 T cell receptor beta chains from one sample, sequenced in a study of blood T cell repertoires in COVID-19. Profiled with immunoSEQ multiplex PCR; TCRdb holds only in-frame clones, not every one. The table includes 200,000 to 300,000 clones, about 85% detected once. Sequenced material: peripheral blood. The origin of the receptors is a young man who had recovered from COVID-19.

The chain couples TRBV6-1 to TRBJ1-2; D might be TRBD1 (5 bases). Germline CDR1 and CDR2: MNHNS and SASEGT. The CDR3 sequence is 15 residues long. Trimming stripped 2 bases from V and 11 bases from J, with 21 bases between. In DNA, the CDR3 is TGTGCCAGCAGTGAATGGGGCCCGTCGGGGAGGGGATACACCTTC. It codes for CASSEWGPSGRGYTF.

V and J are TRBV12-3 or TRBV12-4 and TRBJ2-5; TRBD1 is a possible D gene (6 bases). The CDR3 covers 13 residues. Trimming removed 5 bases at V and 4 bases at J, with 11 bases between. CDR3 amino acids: CASSPDSGETQYF. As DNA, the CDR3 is TGTGCCAGCAGTCCGGACAGCGGAGAGACCCAGTACTTC.

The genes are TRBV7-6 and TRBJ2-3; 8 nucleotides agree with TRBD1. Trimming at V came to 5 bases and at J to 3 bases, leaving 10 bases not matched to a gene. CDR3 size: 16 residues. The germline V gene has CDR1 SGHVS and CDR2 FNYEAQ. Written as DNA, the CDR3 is TGTGCCAGCAGCCCGCCGACAGGGGTCGGGACAGATACGCAGTATTTT. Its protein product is CASSPPTGVGTDTQYF. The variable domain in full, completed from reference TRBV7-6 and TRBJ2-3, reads GAGVSQSPRYKVTKRGQDVALRCDPISGHVSLYWYRQALGQGPEFLTYFNYEAQQDKSGLPNDRFSAERPEGSISTLTIQRTEQRDSAMYRCASSPPTGVGTDTQYFGPGTRLTVL.

The CDR3 DNA sequence: TGTGCCAGCAGCAACCGTCGGGTGAGCTCCTACGAGCAGTACTTC. This gives the protein CASSNRRVSSYEQYF. V and J are TRBV11-2 and TRBJ2-7, with D unclear. The CDR3 has 15 amino acids. V was shortened by 5 bases and J by 0 bases, with 14 bases between the two germline ends. Per germline, CDR1 SGHAT and CDR2 FQNNGV.

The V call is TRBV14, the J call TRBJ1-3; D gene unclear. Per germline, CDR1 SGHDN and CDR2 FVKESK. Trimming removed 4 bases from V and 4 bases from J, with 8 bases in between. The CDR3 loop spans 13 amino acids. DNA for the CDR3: TGTGCCAGCAGCCCAAGCTCGGGAAACACCATATATTTT. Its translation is CASSPSSGNTIYF.

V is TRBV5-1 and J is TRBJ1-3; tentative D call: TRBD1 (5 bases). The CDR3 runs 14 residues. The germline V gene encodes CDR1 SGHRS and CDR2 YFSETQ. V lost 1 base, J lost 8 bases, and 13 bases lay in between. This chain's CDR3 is CASSLSYSGDTIYF. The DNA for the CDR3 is TGCGCCAGCAGCTTGTCGTATTCGGGGGACACCATATATTTT.

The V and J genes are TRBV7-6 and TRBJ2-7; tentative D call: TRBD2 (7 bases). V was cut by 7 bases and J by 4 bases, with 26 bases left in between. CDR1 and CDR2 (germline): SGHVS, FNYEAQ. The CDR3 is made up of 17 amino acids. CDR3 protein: CASICLGGATLTYEQYV. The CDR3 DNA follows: TGTGCCAGCATTTGCTTAGGGGGGGCCACACTAACTTACGAGCAGTACGTC.

The CDR3 region has the DNA TGTGCCAGCAGCTTCGGACAGGGGGTTTCACCCCTCCACTTT. Its translation is CASSFGQGVSPLHF. The chain uses TRBV7-8 and TRBJ1-6, with 10 positions matching TRBD1. Germline CDR1 SGHVS, CDR2 FQNEAQ. J lost 9 bases, V lost 3 bases, and 2 bases had no gene match. This CDR3 is 14 amino acids long.

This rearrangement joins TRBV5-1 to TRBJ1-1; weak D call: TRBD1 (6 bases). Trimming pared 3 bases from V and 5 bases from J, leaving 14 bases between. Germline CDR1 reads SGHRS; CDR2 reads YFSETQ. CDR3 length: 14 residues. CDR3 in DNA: TGCGCCAGCAGCTCTCAGGGGCAGGAGACTGAAGCTTTCTTT. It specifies CASSSQGQETEAFF.

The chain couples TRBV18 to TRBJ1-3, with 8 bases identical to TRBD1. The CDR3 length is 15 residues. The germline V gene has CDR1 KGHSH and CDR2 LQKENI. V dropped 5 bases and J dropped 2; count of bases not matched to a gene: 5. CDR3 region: CASSSGQATGNTIYF. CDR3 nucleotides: TGTGCCAGCTCATCGGGACAGGCTACTGGAAACACCATATATTTT.

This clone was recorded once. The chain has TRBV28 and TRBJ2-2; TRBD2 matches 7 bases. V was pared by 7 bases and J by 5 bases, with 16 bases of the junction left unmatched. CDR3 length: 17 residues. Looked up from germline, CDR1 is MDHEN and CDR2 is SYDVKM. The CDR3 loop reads CASTTPLGGGGTGELFF. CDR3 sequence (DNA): TGTGCCAGCACGACCCCACTGGGCGGGGGTGGTACCGGGGAGCTGTTTTTT.

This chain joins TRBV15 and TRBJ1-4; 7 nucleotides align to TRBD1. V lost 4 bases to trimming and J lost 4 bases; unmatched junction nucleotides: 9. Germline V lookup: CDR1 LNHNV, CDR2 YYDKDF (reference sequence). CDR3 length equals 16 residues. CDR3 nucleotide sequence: TGTGCCACCAGCACCCAAGGGGGCGGCGATAATGAAAAACTGTTTTTT. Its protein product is CATSTQGGGDNEKLFF.

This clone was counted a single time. The CDR3: CASSPTGNEKLFF. The CDR3 coding sequence is TGTGCCAGCTCACCGACAGGCAATGAAAAACTGTTTTTT. The chain employs TRBV18 and TRBJ1-4, with a weak D call TRBD1 (6 bases). Trimming took 3 bases from V and 5 from J, leaving 7 bases between them. Looked up from germline, CDR1 is KGHSH and CDR2 is LQKENI. CDR3 length: 13 amino acids.

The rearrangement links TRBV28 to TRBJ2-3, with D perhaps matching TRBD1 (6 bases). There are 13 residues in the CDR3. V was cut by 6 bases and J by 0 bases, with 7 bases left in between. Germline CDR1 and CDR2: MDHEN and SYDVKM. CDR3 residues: CASRDSSTDTQYF. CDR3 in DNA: TGTGCCAGCAGGGACAGTAGCACAGATACGCAGTATTTT.

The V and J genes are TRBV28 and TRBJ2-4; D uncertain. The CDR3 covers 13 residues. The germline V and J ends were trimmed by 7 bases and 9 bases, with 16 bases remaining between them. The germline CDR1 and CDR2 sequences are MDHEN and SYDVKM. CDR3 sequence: CASTQPHWSIQYF. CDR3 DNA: TGTGCCAGCACCCAACCCCACTGGAGCATTCAGTACTTC. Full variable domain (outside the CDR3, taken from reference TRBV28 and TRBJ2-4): DVKVTQSSRYLVKRTGEKVFLECVQDMDHENMFWYRQDPGLGLRLIYFSYDVKMKEKGDIPEGYSVSREKKERFSLILESASTNQTSMYLCASTQPHWSIQYFGAGTRLSVL.

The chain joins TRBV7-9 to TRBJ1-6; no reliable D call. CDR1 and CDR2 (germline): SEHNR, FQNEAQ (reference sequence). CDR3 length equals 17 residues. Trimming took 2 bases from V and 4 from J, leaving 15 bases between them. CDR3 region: CASSLTLRDSYNSPLHF. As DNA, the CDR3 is TGTGCCAGCAGCTTAACCCTCCGTGACTCGTATAATTCACCCCTCCACTTT. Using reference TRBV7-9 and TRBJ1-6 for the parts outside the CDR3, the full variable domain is DTGVSQNPRHKITKRGQNVTFRCDPISEHNRLYWYRQTLGQGPEFLTYFQNEAQLEKSRLLSDRFSAERPKGSFSTLEIQRTEQGDSAMYLCASSLTLRDSYNSPLHFGNGTRLTVT.

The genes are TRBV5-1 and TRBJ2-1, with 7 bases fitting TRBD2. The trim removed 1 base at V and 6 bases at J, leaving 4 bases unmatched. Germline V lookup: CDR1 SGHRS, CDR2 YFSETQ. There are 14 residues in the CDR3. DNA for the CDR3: TGCGCCAGCAGCTTGTTCTGGGGGGGCAATGAGCAGTTCTTC. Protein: CASSLFWGGNEQFF. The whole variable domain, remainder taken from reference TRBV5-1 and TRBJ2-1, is KAGVTQTPRYLIKTRGQQVTLSCSPISGHRSVSWYQQTPGQGLQFLFEYFSETQRNKGNFPGRFSGRQFSNSRSEMNVSTLELGDSALYLCASSLFWGGNEQFFGPGTRLTVL.

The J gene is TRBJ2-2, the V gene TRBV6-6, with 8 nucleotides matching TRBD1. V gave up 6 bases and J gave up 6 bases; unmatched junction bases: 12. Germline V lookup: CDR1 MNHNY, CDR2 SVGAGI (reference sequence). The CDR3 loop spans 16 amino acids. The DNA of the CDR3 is TGTGCCAGCAGACAAGGACAGGGAAGGAGTCCCGGGGAGCTGTTTTTT. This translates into CASRQGQGRSPGELFF.

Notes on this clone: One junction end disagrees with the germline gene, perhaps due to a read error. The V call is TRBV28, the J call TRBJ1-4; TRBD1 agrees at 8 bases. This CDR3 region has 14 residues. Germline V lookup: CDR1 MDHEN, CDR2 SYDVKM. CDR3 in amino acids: CAGSPDREEEKLFF. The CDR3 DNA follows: TGTGCCGGCAGTCCGGACAGGGAGGAGGAAAAACTGTTTTTT.

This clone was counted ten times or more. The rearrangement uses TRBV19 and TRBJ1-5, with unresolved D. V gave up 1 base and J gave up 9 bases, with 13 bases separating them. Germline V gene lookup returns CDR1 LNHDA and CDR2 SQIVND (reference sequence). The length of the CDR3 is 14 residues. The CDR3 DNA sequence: TGTGCCAGTAGTATAGGTCCGGGGTATGCGCCCCAGCATTTT. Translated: CASSIGPGYAPQHF.

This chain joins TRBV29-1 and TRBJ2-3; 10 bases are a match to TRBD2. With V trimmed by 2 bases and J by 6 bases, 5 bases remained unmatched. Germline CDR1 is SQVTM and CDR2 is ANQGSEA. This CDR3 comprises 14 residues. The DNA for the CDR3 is TGCAGCGTTGAAAAGCTAGCGGGGGTGGATACGCAGTATTTT. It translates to CSVEKLAGVDTQYF.

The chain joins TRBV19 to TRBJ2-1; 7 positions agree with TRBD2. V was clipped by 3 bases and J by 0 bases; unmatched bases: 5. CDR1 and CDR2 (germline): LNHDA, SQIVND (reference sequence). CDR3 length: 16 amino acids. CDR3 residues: CASSMAGGSSYNEQFF. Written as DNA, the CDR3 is TGTGCCAGTAGTATGGCCGGGGGGAGCTCCTACAATGAGCAGTTCTTC.

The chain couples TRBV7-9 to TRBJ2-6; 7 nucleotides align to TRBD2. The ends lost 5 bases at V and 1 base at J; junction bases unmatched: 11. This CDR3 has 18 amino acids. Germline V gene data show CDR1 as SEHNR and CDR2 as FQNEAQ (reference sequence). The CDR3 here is CASSPPGGSPSGANVLTF. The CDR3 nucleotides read TGTGCCAGCAGCCCCCCGGGAGGTTCCCCATCTGGGGCCAACGTCCTGACTTTC. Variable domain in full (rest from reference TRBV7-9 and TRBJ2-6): DTGVSQNPRHKITKRGQNVTFRCDPISEHNRLYWYRQTLGQGPEFLTYFQNEAQLEKSRLLSDRFSAERPKGSFSTLEIQRTEQGDSAMYLCASSPPGGSPSGANVLTFGAGSRLTVL.

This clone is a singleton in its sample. The CDR3: CASSSGPSEAFF. DNA for the CDR3: TGTGCCAGCAGTTCAGGGCCGTCTGAAGCTTTCTTT. The genes are TRBV27 and TRBJ1-1, with TRBD1 as a possible D gene (5 bases). The CDR3 has 12 residues. CDR1 and CDR2 (germline): MNHEY, SMNVEV (reference sequence). V lost 4 bases, J lost 6 bases, and 9 bases lay in between.

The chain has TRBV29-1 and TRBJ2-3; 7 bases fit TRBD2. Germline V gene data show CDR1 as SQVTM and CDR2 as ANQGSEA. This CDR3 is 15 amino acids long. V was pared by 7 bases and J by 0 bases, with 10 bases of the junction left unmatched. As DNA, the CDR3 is TGCAGCGCCGCGCGATGGGGGGGAAGCACAGATACGCAGTATTTT. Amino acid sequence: CSAARWGGSTDTQYF.

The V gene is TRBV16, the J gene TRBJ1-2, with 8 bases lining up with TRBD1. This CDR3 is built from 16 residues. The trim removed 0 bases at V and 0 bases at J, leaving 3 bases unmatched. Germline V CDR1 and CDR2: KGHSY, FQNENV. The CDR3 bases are TGTGCCAGCAGCCAATCCGACAGGGGACCTAACTATGGCTACACCTTC. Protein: CASSQSDRGPNYGYTF.

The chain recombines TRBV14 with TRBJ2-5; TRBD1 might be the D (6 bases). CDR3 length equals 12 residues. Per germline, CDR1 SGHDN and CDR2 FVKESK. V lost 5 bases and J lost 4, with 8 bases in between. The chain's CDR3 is CASSWGRETQYF. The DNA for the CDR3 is TGTGCCAGCAGCTGGGGGCGAGAGACCCAGTACTTC.

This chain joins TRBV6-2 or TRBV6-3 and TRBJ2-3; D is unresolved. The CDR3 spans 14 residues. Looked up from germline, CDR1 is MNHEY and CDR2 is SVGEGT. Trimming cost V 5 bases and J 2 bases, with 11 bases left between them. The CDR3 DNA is TGTGCCAGCAGTCGACTGGAAATCACAGATACGCAGTATTTT. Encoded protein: CASSRLEITDTQYF.

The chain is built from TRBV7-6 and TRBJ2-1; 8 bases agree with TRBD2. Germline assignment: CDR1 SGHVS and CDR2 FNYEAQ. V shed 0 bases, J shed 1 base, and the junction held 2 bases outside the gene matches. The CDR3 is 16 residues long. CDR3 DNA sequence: TGTGCCAGCAGCTTAGCCGGGGGGGGGTCCTACAATGAGCAGTTCTTC. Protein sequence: CASSLAGGGSYNEQFF.

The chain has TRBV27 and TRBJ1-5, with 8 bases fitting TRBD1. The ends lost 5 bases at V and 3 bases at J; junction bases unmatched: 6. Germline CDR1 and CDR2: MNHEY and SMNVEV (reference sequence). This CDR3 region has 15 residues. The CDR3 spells CASSIGTGYNQPQHF. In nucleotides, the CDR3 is TGTGCCAGCAGTATCGGGACAGGATACAATCAGCCCCAGCATTTT.

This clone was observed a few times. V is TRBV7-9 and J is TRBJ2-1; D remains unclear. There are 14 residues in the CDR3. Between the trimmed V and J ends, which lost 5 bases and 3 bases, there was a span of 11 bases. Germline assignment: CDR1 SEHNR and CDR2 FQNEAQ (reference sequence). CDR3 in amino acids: CASSPERYYNEQFF. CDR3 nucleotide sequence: TGTGCCAGCAGCCCAGAAAGATACTACAATGAGCAGTTCTTC.

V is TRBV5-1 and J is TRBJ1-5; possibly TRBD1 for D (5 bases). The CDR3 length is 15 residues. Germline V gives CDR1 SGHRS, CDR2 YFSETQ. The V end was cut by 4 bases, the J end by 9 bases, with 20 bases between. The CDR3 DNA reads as TGCGCCAGCAGCCTGGTCCCGGGGGAGGGTTGGCCCCAGCATTTT. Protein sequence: CASSLVPGEGWPQHF. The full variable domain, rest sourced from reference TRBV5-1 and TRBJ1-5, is KAGVTQTPRYLIKTRGQQVTLSCSPISGHRSVSWYQQTPGQGLQFLFEYFSETQRNKGNFPGRFSGRQFSNSRSEMNVSTLELGDSALYLCASSLVPGEGWPQHFGDGTRLSIL.